This T cell receptor (beta chain) originates from a study of control samples from healthy donors and cancer patients. The data were produced by immunoSEQ multiplex PCR, yet TCRdb's version contains in-frame clones alone and is incomplete. The data contain about 80,000 clones, 89% of them seen just once; the ten biggest clones take up around 5.4%. V lost 2 bases and J 1 base, leaving 9 bases between the germline ends. CDR3 length: 14 amino acids. CDR1 PRHDT and CDR2 FYEKMQ come from the germline V gene (reference sequence). This sequence joins TRBV13 and TRBJ2-7; TRBD1 is a possible D gene (6 bases). This TCR was recovered from a man between 45 and 60 years old in good health. Input material: blood. CDR3 nucleotide sequence: TGTGCCAGCAGCTTATATCAGGGGTCCTACGAGCAGTACTTC. As protein: CASSLYQGSYEQYF.